What follows are 22 T cell receptor beta chains derived from one specimen sequenced in a study of blood T cell repertoires in COVID-19. Only in-frame clones appear in the TCRdb table, and some are missing; sequencing was by immunoSEQ multiplex PCR. Of around 330,000 clones in the sample, about nine tenths were seen once. Sequencing used PBMCs or T cells enriched from blood (not recorded which). Every receptor here comes from a woman aged 18-29 years who had recovered from COVID-19.

This chain's CDR3 is CASSQGLRGQETQYF. CDR3 DNA: TGTGCCAGCAGCCAAGGTTTGCGGGGCCAAGAGACCCAGTACTTC. The V and J genes are TRBV3-1 (or the pseudogene TRBV3-2) and TRBJ2-5; a weak D match, TRBD2 (6 bases). The CDR3 is made up of 15 amino acids. Germline lookup yields CDR1 LGHDT and CDR2 YNNKEL (reference sequence). Trimming took off 1 base at V and 1 base at J, with 10 bases between the two ends.

The V call is TRBV28, the J call TRBJ2-5; 11 bases map to TRBD1. The CDR3 consists of 15 residues. J was trimmed by 3 bases and V by 3 bases; bases with no gene match: 3. The germline gives CDR1 MDHEN, CDR2 SYDVKM. The CDR3 nucleotides read TGTGCCAGCAGTTTTTGGGGACAGGGGGAAGAGACCCAGTACTTC. It yields the protein CASSFWGQGEETQYF.

In its sample, this clone was seen a few times. The V gene is TRBV4-2, the J gene TRBJ2-6, with TRBD1 matching 9 bases. Looked up from germline, CDR1 is LGHNA and CDR2 is YNFKEQ. The V gene end was trimmed by 4 bases and the J gene end by 0 bases; junction bases not matched to a gene: 7. The CDR3 runs 18 residues. CDR3 coding DNA: TGTGCCAGCAGCCCCAGGACAGGGGAAAACTCTGGGGCCAACGTCCTGACTTTC. Amino acids: CASSPRTGENSGANVLTF.

Comments on this clone: Other DNA sequences in this sample translate to the same CDR3. This sequence joins TRBV24-1 and TRBJ1-5, with 7 bases identical to TRBD1. CDR1 is KGHDR and CDR2 is SFDVKD in the germline V gene. This CDR3 is built from 14 residues. V shed 3 bases, J shed 5 bases, and the junction held 3 bases outside the gene matches. As DNA, the CDR3 is TGTGCCACCAGTGATCGACAGGGAGATCAGCCCCAGCATTTT. Translated, it gives CATSDRQGDQPQHF.

The chain is built from TRBV6-6 and TRBJ2-1, with 9 bases matching TRBD1. With V trimmed by 1 base and J by 6 bases, 1 base remained unmatched. CDR1 and CDR2 (germline): MNHNY, SVGAGI (reference sequence). This CDR3 has 14 amino acids. The CDR3 DNA is TGTGCCAGCAGTTACTGGGGACAGGGCAATGAGCAGTTCTTC. Amino acids: CASSYWGQGNEQFF.

As for this clone: One junction end does not reproduce the germline sequence, and a read error may be involved. The chain couples TRBV5-4 to TRBJ2-3; 9 bases are a match to TRBD2. The CDR3 runs 16 residues. Germline loops: CDR1 SGHNT, CDR2 YYREEE (reference sequence). The CDR3 spells CASSLAPGLAADTQYF. In DNA, the CDR3 is TGTGCCAGCAGTTTGGCCCCGGGACTAGCAGCCGATACGCAGTATTTT.

This chain links TRBV5-4 with TRBJ2-7; a possible D gene is TRBD2 (6 bases). Germline V gene data show CDR1 as SGHNT and CDR2 as YYREEE (reference sequence). Trimming took 5 bases from V and 2 from J, leaving 11 bases between them. This CDR3 has 13 amino acids. CDR3 sequence: CASRSAGTYEQYF. As DNA, the CDR3 is TGTGCCAGCAGGAGCGCGGGGACCTACGAGCAGTACTTC. Combining the CDR3 with reference TRBV5-4 and TRBJ2-7 gives the whole variable domain ETGVTQSPTHLIKTRGQQVTLRCSSQSGHNTVSWYQQALGQGPQFIFQYYREEENGRGNFPPRFSGLQFPNYSSELNVNALELDDSALYLCASRSAGTYEQYFGPGTRLTVT.

The rearrangement links TRBV4-2 to TRBJ1-2; 7 bases are a match to TRBD1. Per the germline V gene, CDR1 is LGHNA and CDR2 is YNFKEQ. The CDR3 covers 14 residues. Trimming at V came to 3 bases and at J to 2 bases, leaving 3 bases not matched to a gene. CDR3 nucleotide sequence: TGTGCCAGCAGCCAGGACAGGTTAAACTATGGCTACACCTTC. Amino acids: CASSQDRLNYGYTF.

This clone turned up a few times. V is TRBV9 and J is TRBJ1-1; D unresolved. Trimming cost V 0 bases and J 8 bases, with 11 bases left between them. CDR1 is SGDLS and CDR2 is YYNGEE in the germline V gene. This CDR3 has 13 amino acids. CDR3: CASSVDDGREAFF. The CDR3 coding sequence is TGTGCCAGCAGCGTAGACGATGGCAGGGAAGCTTTCTTT.

The chain is built from TRBV11-2 and TRBJ2-1; the D gene is possibly TRBD2 (5 bases). Trimming took 1 base from V and 4 from J, leaving 11 bases between them. CDR3 size: 15 residues. Germline CDR1 reads SGHAT; CDR2 reads FQNNGV. For the CDR3, the DNA is TGTGCCAGCAGCTTAGGGGTAGCGAGGTACAATGAGCAGTTCTTC. This sequence encodes CASSLGVARYNEQFF.

CDR3 sequence (DNA): TGTGCCAGTAGTATTCAAGGTGGACAACGTTCACCCCTCCACTTT. Translating it yields CASSIQGGQRSPLHF. The rearrangement joins TRBV19 to TRBJ1-6, with TRBD1 as a possible D gene (5 bases). Trimming removed 3 bases at V and 9 bases at J, with 15 bases between. The CDR3 is 15 residues long. Per germline, CDR1 LNHDA and CDR2 SQIVND (reference sequence).

The rearrangement joins TRBV6-6 to TRBJ2-1, with 10 nucleotides matching TRBD2. The ends lost 5 bases at V and 3 bases at J; junction bases unmatched: 4. Germline V gene sequence: CDR1 MNHNY, CDR2 SVGAGI (reference sequence). The CDR3 totals 15 residues. The CDR3: CASSPSGGHYNEQFF. The CDR3 DNA reads as TGTGCCAGCAGTCCTAGCGGGGGCCACTACAATGAGCAGTTCTTC.

The chain employs TRBV19 and TRBJ1-5; D might be TRBD1 (6 bases). Germline assignment: CDR1 LNHDA and CDR2 SQIVND (reference sequence). V was pared by 2 bases and J by 4 bases, with 6 bases between. CDR3 length equals 13 residues. Here the CDR3 reads CASSITGNQPQHF. Here the CDR3 DNA reads TGTGCCAGTAGTATAACAGGGAATCAGCCCCAGCATTTT. The variable domain in full, completed from reference TRBV19 and TRBJ1-5, reads DGGITQSPKYLFRKEGQNVTLSCEQNLNHDAMYWYRQDPGQGLRLIYYSQIVNDFQKGDIAEGYSVSREKKESFPLTVTSAQKNPTAFYLCASSITGNQPQHFGDGTRLSIL.

The chain employs TRBV7-8 and TRBJ2-7; D not certain. V was shortened by 0 bases and J by 7 bases, with 4 bases between the two germline ends. The CDR3 is made up of 11 amino acids. Germline V CDR1 and CDR2: SGHVS, FQNEAQ. CDR3 sequence (DNA): TGTGCCAGCAGCTTAGCGCGGGAGCAGTACTTC. Its protein is CASSLAREQYF.

The rearrangement joins TRBV11-2 to TRBJ2-3; 7 positions match TRBD2. CDR1 and CDR2 from the germline V gene are SGHAT and FQNNGV. V was clipped by 0 bases and J by 9 bases; unmatched bases: 15. The CDR3 sequence is 17 residues long. CDR3: CASSLDRAGGMRRTQYF. CDR3 sequence (DNA): TGTGCCAGCAGCTTAGATCGGGCCGGGGGGATGCGACGGACGCAGTATTTT.

CDR3 DNA: TGTGCCATCAGTGAGTCGACATGGGACAGGGGTTCCGACGGCTACACCTTC. Its protein product is CAISESTWDRGSDGYTF. The rearrangement links TRBV10-3 to TRBJ1-2; 10 bases match TRBD1. Germline-derived CDR1 and CDR2 are ENHRY and SYGVKD. The junction had 12 bases not matched to a gene; V was cut back by 0 bases and J by 8 bases. CDR3 size: 17 residues.

The chain uses TRBV10-3 and TRBJ1-6, with D unclear. The CDR3 runs to 17 residues. The germline CDR1 and CDR2 sequences are ENHRY and SYGVKD. V was cut by 3 bases and J by 0 bases, with 12 bases left in between. The CDR3 sequence is CAISDDSSSSYNSPLHF. Written as DNA, the CDR3 is TGTGCCATCAGTGATGACTCATCGAGCTCCTATAATTCACCCCTCCACTTT.

CDR3 nucleotide sequence: TGCGCCAGCAGCTTGGTAGGGGGATCTTATAGCAATCAGCCCCAGCATTTT. Translation: CASSLVGGSYSNQPQHF. The chain uses TRBV5-1 and TRBJ1-5, with D maybe TRBD1 (6 bases). V lost 0 bases to trimming and J lost 0 bases, with 13 bases between them. The CDR3 extends over 17 amino acids. CDR1 is SGHRS, CDR2 YFSETQ, per germline.

This chain's CDR3 is CASSSVSNTEAFF. As DNA, the CDR3 is TGTGCCAGCAGCTCAGTCTCGAACACTGAAGCTTTCTTT. The chain employs TRBV7-9 and TRBJ1-1; no definite D call. The CDR3 consists of 13 residues. Trimming took 4 bases from V and 1 from J, leaving 7 bases between them. In germline, CDR1 is SEHNR, CDR2 FQNEAQ (reference sequence).

J is TRBJ1-1 and V is TRBV3-1 (or the pseudogene TRBV3-2); D is ambiguous. CDR3 size: 14 residues. Germline lookup yields CDR1 LGHDT and CDR2 YNNKEL (reference sequence). V was cut by 1 base and J by 1 base, with 7 bases left in between. The chain's CDR3 is CASSQASPNTEAFF. CDR3 DNA sequence: TGTGCCAGCAGCCAAGCGAGCCCGAACACTGAAGCTTTCTTT.

The chain couples TRBV9 to TRBJ2-1; 7 bases are shared with TRBD1. Germline V gene sequence: CDR1 SGDLS, CDR2 YYNGEE. The V and J ends lost 0 bases and 4 bases, in that order; junction bases with no gene match: 4. There are 15 residues in the CDR3. CDR3 amino acids: CASSVGQGRYNEQFF. Here the CDR3 DNA reads TGTGCCAGCAGCGTAGGACAGGGACGATACAATGAGCAGTTCTTC.

In this sample, this clone turned up a few times. This CDR3 is CASSFTNPGQDGYTF. The DNA of the CDR3 is TGTGCCAGCAGTTTTACCAACCCGGGACAGGACGGCTACACCTTC. This chain joins TRBV28 and TRBJ1-2; 8 bases are a match to TRBD1. J gave up 8 bases and V 3 bases, and 11 bases lay outside the gene matches. Germline lookup yields CDR1 MDHEN and CDR2 SYDVKM. The length of the CDR3 is 15 residues.